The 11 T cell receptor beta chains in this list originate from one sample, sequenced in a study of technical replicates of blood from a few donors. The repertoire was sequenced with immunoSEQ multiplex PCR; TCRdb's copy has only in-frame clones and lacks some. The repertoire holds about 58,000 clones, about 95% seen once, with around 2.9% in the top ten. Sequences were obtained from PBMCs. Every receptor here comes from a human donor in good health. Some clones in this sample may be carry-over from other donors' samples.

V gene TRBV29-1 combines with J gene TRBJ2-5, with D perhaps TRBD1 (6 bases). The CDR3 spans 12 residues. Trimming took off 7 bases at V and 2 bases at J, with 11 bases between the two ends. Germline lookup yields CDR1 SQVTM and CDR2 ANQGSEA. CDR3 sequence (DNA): TGCAGCGCCCTGGACAGTCAAGAGACCCAGTACTTC. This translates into CSALDSQETQYF.

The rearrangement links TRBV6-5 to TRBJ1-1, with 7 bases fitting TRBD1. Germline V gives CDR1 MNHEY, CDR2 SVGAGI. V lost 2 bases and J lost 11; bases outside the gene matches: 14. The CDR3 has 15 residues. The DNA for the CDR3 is TGTGCCAGCAGTTACGCAGGGACAGAAACGAACCGGGCTTTCTTT. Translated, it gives CASSYAGTETNRAFF.

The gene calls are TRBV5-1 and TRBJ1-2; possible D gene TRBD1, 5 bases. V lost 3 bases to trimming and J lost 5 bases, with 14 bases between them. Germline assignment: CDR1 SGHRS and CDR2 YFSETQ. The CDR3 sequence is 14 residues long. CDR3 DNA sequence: TGCGCCAGCAGCTGGGGGGGAAGACCATATGGCTACACCTTC. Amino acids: CASSWGGRPYGYTF.

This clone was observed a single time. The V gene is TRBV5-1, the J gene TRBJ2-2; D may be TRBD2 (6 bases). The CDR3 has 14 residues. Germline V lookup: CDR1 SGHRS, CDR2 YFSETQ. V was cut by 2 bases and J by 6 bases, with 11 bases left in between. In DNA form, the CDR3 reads TGCGCCAGCAGCTTTGGAGGGAGTGCCGGGGAGCTGTTTTTT. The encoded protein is CASSFGGSAGELFF.

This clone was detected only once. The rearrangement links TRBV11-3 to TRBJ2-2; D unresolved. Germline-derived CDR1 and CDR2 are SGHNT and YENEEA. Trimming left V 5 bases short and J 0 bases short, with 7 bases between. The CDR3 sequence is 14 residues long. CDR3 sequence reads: CASSPRSNTGELFF. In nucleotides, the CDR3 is TGTGCCAGCAGCCCGCGATCGAACACCGGGGAGCTGTTTTTT.

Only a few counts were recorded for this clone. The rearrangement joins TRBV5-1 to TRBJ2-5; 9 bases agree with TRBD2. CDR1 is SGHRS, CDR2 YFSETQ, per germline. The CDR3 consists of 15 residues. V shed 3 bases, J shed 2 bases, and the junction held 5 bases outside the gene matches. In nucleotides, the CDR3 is TGCGCCAGCAGCTACTACAGCGGGGGGCAAGAGACCCAGTACTTC. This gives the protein CASSYYSGGQETQYF.

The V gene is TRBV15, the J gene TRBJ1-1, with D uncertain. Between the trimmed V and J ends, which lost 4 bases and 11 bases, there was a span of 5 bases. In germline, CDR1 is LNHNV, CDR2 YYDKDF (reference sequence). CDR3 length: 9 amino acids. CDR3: CATSKLAFF. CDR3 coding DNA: TGTGCCACCAGCAAACTCGCTTTCTTT.

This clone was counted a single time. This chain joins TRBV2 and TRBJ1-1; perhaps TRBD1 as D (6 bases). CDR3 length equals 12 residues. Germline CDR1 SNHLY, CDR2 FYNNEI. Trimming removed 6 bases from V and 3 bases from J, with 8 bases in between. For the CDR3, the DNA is TGTGCCAGCAGCCGACAGGACACTGAAGCTTTCTTT. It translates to CASSRQDTEAFF.

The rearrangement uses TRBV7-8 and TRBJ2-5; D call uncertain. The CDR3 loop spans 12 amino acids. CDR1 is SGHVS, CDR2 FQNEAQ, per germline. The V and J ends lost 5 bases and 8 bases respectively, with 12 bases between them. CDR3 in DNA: TGTGCCAGCAGCATAAATCCCGTAACCCAGTACTTC. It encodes CASSINPVTQYF.

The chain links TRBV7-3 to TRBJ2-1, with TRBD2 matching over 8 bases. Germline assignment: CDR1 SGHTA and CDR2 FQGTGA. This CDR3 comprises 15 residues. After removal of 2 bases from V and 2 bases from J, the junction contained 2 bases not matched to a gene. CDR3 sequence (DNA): TGTGCCAGCAGCTTAGTACTAGCGGCCTACAATGAGCAGTTCTTC. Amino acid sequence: CASSLVLAAYNEQFF.

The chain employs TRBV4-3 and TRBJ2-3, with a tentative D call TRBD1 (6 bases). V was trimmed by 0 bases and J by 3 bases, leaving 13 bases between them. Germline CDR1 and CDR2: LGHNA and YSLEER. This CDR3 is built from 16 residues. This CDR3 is CASSQDFRGATDTQYF. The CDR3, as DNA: TGCGCCAGCAGCCAAGATTTCAGGGGCGCGACAGATACGCAGTATTTT.